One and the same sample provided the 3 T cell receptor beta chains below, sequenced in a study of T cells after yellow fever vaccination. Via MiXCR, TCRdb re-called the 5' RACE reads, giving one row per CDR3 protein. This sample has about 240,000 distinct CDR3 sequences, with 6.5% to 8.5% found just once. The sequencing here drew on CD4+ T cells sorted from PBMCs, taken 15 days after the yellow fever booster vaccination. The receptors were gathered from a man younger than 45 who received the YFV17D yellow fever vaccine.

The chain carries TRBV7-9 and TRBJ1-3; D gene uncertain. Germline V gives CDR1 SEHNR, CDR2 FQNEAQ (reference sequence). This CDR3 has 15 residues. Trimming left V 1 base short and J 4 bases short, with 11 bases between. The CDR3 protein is CASSLDMGTGNTIYF. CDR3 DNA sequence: TGTGCCAGCAGCTTAGACATGGGAACCGGAAACACCATATATTTT.

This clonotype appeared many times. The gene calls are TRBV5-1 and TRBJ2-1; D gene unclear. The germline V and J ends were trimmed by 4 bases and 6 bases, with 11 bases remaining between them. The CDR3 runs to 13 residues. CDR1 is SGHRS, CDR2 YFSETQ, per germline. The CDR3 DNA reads TGCGCCAGCAGCCCCCGGACCAGCAATGAGCAGTTCTTC. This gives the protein CASSPRTSNEQFF.

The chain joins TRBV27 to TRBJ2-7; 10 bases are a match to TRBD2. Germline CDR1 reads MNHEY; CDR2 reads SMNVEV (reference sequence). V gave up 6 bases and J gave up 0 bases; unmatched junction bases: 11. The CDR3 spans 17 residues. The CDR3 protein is CASRSGRAKKTSYEQYF. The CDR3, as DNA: TGTGCCAGCAGAAGCGGGAGGGCGAAGAAGACCTCCTACGAGCAGTACTTC.